The 23 T cell receptor beta chains presented below share a single source sample, sequenced in a study of vaccination effects on CD4 cells after COVID-19. Clones were read by immunoSEQ multiplex PCR, and TCRdb kept only the in-frame ones, dropping some. The repertoire holds some 60,000 clones, about 72% seen once, with approximately 2.8% in the top ten. Ahead of sequencing, the ViraFEST assay grew antigen-specific CD4+ T cells using viral peptide pools. The culture ran for about 11 days, and then CD4+ T cells were isolated. Vaccinated participants had no history of SARS-CoV-2 infection and tested negative for nucleocapsid antibodies. Antigens of these TCRs are unknown. Sample: CD4+ T cells from PBMCs cultured with HCoV-NL63 spike peptides, taken before COVID-19 vaccination. Receptors were obtained from a human donor who received a COVID-19 vaccine.

The table lists this clone with a count of one. The chain uses TRBV6-5 and TRBJ2-1, with 9 bases fitting TRBD2. This CDR3 contains 15 residues. Looked up from germline, CDR1 is MNHEY and CDR2 is SVGAGI. After removal of 8 bases from V and 4 bases from J, the junction contained 9 bases not matched to a gene. CDR3 residues: CASLYSGGVYNEQFF. The CDR3 DNA is TGTGCCAGCCTCTATAGCGGGGGCGTTTACAATGAGCAGTTCTTC.

V and J are TRBV10-2 and TRBJ2-3, with a possible D match to TRBD1 (6 bases). Trimming took 4 bases from V and 1 from J, leaving 12 bases between them. Germline assignment: CDR1 WSHSY and CDR2 SAAADI. CDR3 length: 15 residues. As DNA, the CDR3 is TGCGCCAGCAGTGGTAATAGACAGGGCACAGATACGCAGTATTTT. This codes for CASSGNRQGTDTQYF.

This clone was counted between two and nine times. J is TRBJ2-3 and V is TRBV11-1; tentatively, D is TRBD1 (6 bases). Trimming shortened V by 6 bases and J by 0 bases, and 10 bases separated the two germline ends. The V gene's germline CDR1 is SGHAT and CDR2 FQDESV (reference sequence). This CDR3 spans 14 amino acids. DNA for the CDR3: TGTGCCAGCAGAGTGGGGGCTAGCACAGATACGCAGTATTTT. Its translation is CASRVGASTDTQYF.

Concerning this clone: This sample includes further DNA sequences coding for the same CDR3. The rearrangement uses TRBV9 and TRBJ2-1; tentatively, D is TRBD2 (6 bases). Germline CDR1 SGDLS, CDR2 YYNGEE. Deletions cut 3 bases from V and 0 bases from J, with 10 bases between. The CDR3 contains 15 residues. The CDR3 reads CASSASGGSYNEQFF. The CDR3 DNA is TGTGCCAGCAGCGCCTCCGGGGGCTCCTACAATGAGCAGTTCTTC.

This chain joins TRBV6-4 and TRBJ2-1; 9 positions agree with TRBD2. The CDR3 is 14 amino acids. CDR1 MRHNA and CDR2 SNTAGT come from the germline V gene. Germline trimming cut 3 bases from V and 8 bases from J; bases unmatched to any gene: 5. The CDR3 sequence is CASSEAGGDYEQFF. Written as DNA, the CDR3 is TGTGCCAGCAGTGAAGCGGGGGGCGACTATGAGCAGTTCTTC.

The sample holds a few counts of this clone. The rearrangement uses TRBV30 and TRBJ1-2; 9 nucleotides align to TRBD1. Losses at the gene ends were 2 bases for V and 1 base for J; bases not matched to a gene: 2. The CDR3 consists of 14 residues. Germline V gene sequence: CDR1 GTSNPN, CDR2 SVGIG (reference sequence). In DNA, the CDR3 is TGTGCCTGGAGTCGGACAGGGGTTAACTATGGCTACACCTTC. Residues: CAWSRTGVNYGYTF.

The V call is TRBV6-5, the J call TRBJ2-7, with D hard to call. The germline gives CDR1 MNHEY, CDR2 SVGAGI. This CDR3 is built from 14 residues. Trimming removed 7 bases from V and 2 bases from J, with 15 bases in between. In nucleotides, the CDR3 is TGTGCCAGCAAGGGCAGCCTTTCGACCTACGAGCAGTACGTC. Amino acids: CASKGSLSTYEQYV.

The table lists this clone with a count of one. This rearrangement joins TRBV19 to TRBJ2-3, with D possibly matching TRBD1 (5 bases). Trimming removed 6 bases from V and 0 bases from J, with 13 bases in between. In germline, CDR1 is LNHDA, CDR2 SQIVND (reference sequence). The CDR3 has 15 residues. The CDR3: CASSPTETSTDTQYF. The CDR3 DNA follows: TGTGCCAGTAGCCCGACAGAGACTAGCACAGATACGCAGTATTTT.

The chain uses TRBV10-2 and TRBJ1-1; TRBD1 agrees at 10 bases. Germline CDR1 and CDR2: WSHSY and SAAADI. V dropped 8 bases and J dropped 1; count of bases not matched to a gene: 7. The CDR3 covers 15 residues. DNA of the CDR3: TGCGCCAGCGACCGGACAGGGGGTTGGAACACTGAAGCTTTCTTT. This encodes CASDRTGGWNTEAFF.

The rearrangement links TRBV6-5 to TRBJ2-7, with D possibly TRBD1 on 6 matching bases. Germline lookup yields CDR1 MNHEY and CDR2 SVGAGI. Trimming took off 6 bases at V and 2 bases at J, with 14 bases between the two ends. The CDR3 sequence is 14 residues long. CDR3 in amino acids: CASRNRVGAYEQYV. CDR3 bases: TGTGCCAGCAGGAACAGGGTAGGGGCCTACGAGCAGTACGTC.

The chain uses TRBV6-5 and TRBJ1-2, with D perhaps TRBD1 (6 bases). Germline V CDR1 and CDR2: MNHEY, SVGAGI. The CDR3 sequence is 14 residues long. The ends were cut back, 6 bases at V and 4 bases at J, with 15 bases in the middle. CDR3: CASSRQDVSYGYTF. The CDR3 nucleotides read TGTGCCAGCAGCAGACAGGACGTTTCCTATGGCTACACCTTC.

CDR3 loop: CASSEDSYYGYTF. Here the CDR3 DNA reads TGTGCCAGCAGTGAGGACAGCTACTATGGCTACACCTTC. This chain joins TRBV6-1 and TRBJ1-2; possibly TRBD1 for D (6 bases). V lost 3 bases and J 3 bases, leaving 8 bases between the germline ends. Germline V gene lookup returns CDR1 MNHNS and CDR2 SASEGT. The CDR3 consists of 13 residues.

The CDR3 reads CASSFLGQGKADTQYF. CDR3 DNA: TGCGCCAGCAGCTTCCTTGGACAGGGGAAGGCAGATACGCAGTATTTT. This chain uses TRBV5-1 with TRBJ2-3; 9 positions match TRBD1. Trimming took 2 bases from V and 4 from J; bases not matched to a gene: 8. Germline CDR1 SGHRS, CDR2 YFSETQ. The CDR3 covers 16 residues.

The V call is TRBV6-5, the J call TRBJ2-7, with TRBD1 matching over 7 bases. Germline-derived CDR1 and CDR2 are MNHEY and SVGAGI. J lost 3 bases, V lost 5 bases, and 4 bases had no gene match. The CDR3 extends over 13 amino acids. In DNA form, the CDR3 reads TGTGCCAGCAGTACGGGACAGCACTACGAGCAGTACGTC. This sequence encodes CASSTGQHYEQYV.

The chain recombines TRBV12-3 or TRBV12-4 with TRBJ1-1; D not certain. The CDR3 loop spans 12 amino acids. The germline V and J ends were trimmed by 3 bases and 4 bases, with 6 bases remaining between them. CDR3 in amino acids: CASSFSSTEAFF. CDR3 DNA: TGTGCCAGCAGTTTTTCCTCCACTGAAGCTTTCTTT.

The chain joins TRBV7-9 to TRBJ2-7; 7 positions match TRBD2. This CDR3 is 14 amino acids long. Germline CDR1 is SEHNR and CDR2 is FQNEAQ (reference sequence). The V gene end was trimmed by 5 bases and the J gene end by 5 bases; junction bases not matched to a gene: 9. CDR3 sequence reads: CASSPSGTMNEQYV. CDR3 DNA: TGTGCCAGCAGCCCATCCGGGACTATGAACGAGCAGTACGTC.

The rearrangement joins TRBV5-1 to TRBJ1-6, with a possible D match to TRBD1 (6 bases). There are 14 residues in the CDR3. Trimming stripped 1 base from V and 9 bases from J, with 11 bases between. Germline V gene lookup returns CDR1 SGHRS and CDR2 YFSETQ. The CDR3 DNA reads as TGCGCCAGCAGCTTGACACAGGGCAGTTCACCCCTCCACTTT. It is translated as CASSLTQGSSPLHF.

The CDR3: CASSPKAEGFDNSPLHF. CDR3 coding DNA: TGTGCCAGCAGCCCCAAAGCAGAGGGATTCGACAATTCACCCCTCCACTTT. The chain uses TRBV7-2 and TRBJ1-6, with D hard to call. Deletions cut 5 bases from V and 7 bases from J, with 21 bases between. CDR3 size: 17 residues. In germline, CDR1 is SGHTA, CDR2 FQGNSA.

The chain joins TRBV6-5 to TRBJ2-3; D remains ambiguous. The CDR3 contains 11 residues. CDR1 is MNHEY, CDR2 SVGAGI, per germline. V was cut by 8 bases and J by 6 bases, with 9 bases left in between. The CDR3: CASYFLDTQYF. CDR3 in DNA: TGTGCCAGCTATTTTCTGGATACGCAGTATTTT.

The chain is built from TRBV7-2 and TRBJ2-1; 8 bases match TRBD1. The CDR3 contains 15 residues. In germline, CDR1 is SGHTA, CDR2 FQGNSA. The trim removed 4 bases at V and 3 bases at J, leaving 5 bases unmatched. The CDR3 region has the DNA TGTGCCAGCAGCTGGACAGGGTCCGGCTACAATGAGCAGTTCTTC. Protein sequence: CASSWTGSGYNEQFF. The complete variable domain, with remaining parts taken from reference TRBV7-2 and TRBJ2-1, reads GAGVSQSPSNKVTEKGKDVELRCDPISGHTALYWYRQSLGQGLEFLIYFQGNSAPDKSGLPSDRFSAERTGGSVSTLTIQRTQQEDSAVYLCASSWTGSGYNEQFFGPGTRLTVL.

The chain combines TRBV5-1 with TRBJ2-1; D is uncertain. Germline lookup yields CDR1 SGHRS and CDR2 YFSETQ. V was shortened by 0 bases and J by 7 bases, with 5 bases between the two germline ends. The CDR3 sequence is 12 residues long. The CDR3 nucleotides are TGCGCCAGCAGCTTGGGTGGGAATGAGCAGTTCTTC. Protein product: CASSLGGNEQFF.

The V gene is TRBV14, the J gene TRBJ1-2, with unresolved D. CDR3 length: 15 amino acids. In germline, CDR1 is SGHDN, CDR2 FVKESK. Trimming left V 0 bases short and J 4 bases short, with 12 bases between. CDR3 residues: CASSQEYGLRYGYTF. In DNA, the CDR3 is TGTGCCAGCAGCCAAGAGTATGGACTACGCTATGGCTACACCTTC.

There are a few counts of this clone. The chain uses TRBV2 and TRBJ2-2, with 9 positions matching TRBD1. V dropped 5 bases and J dropped 4; count of bases not matched to a gene: 8. Germline CDR1 SNHLY, CDR2 FYNNEI. This CDR3 comprises 16 residues. The CDR3 nucleotides are TGTGCCAGCAGTTCACAGGGGGCGCTCGGCACCGGGGAGCTGTTTTTT. Translation gives CASSSQGALGTGELFF.